The rows below give T cell receptor beta chains drawn from one sample of a study of T cell responses to AZD1222 COVID-19 vaccine. Repertoires were generated with immunoSEQ multiplex PCR, while TCRdb's copy carries only in-frame clones and drops some. The data hold 130,000 to 150,000 clones, with around 89% observed a single time. This specimen was peripheral blood, taken on day 0 of AZD1222 vaccination. The receptors derive from an adult in good health. The conserved cysteine and the conserved F or W are not part of the CDR3 here. The order of the fields is V gene, CDR3 protein.

>TRBV6-2/TRBV6-3
ASSYPGLAGVETQY
>TRBV18
ASSRRLADLTDTQY
>TRBV3-1/TRBV3-2
ASSPGTTPRNEQF
>TRBV21-1
ASSKAPWGRGNTEAF
>TRBV5-1
ASSLEVAGNRGYT
>TRBV10-1
ASSQRASGGTGELF
>TRBV10-3
AISESSGTGIHT
>TRBV18
ASSPPQGGQETQY
>TRBV6-5
ASSAGLADHEQF
>TRBV11-2
ASSLIGTGLGYT
>TRBV28
ASSFTGTDSTDTQY
>TRBV4-1
ASSQRGGNTEAF
>TRBV5-8
ASSAGQTYNSPLH
>TRBV30
AWGPGPKGRSYEQY
>TRBV9
ASSVKVGAGASTDTQY
>TRBV2
ASSPPGGGQPQH
>TRBV3-1/TRBV3-2
ASSPLAKNIQY
>TRBV28
AMGRRNTGELF
>TRBV10-3
ATGSTDTQY
>TRBV7-2
ASSLIAGGHNEQF
>TRBV30
AWMVGYGYT
>TRBV6-1
ASSGGTGTSNSPLH
>TRBV5-1
ASSWEGGYEQY
>TRBV7-2
ASSSSGQANSGNTIY
>TRBV5-1
ASSRAGPYNSPLH
>TRBV7-8
ASSLTGAEDFQPGRETQY
>TRBV11-2
ASSLVPGDRVYGYT
>TRBV7-6
ASSAQGSWNTEAF